The following is a TCR beta chain sequence with its context. As yet, its antigen is unknown. A much larger clone differs from this one at a single base, so this may be a read error. This CDR3 is missing its conserved last phenylalanine or tryptophan, likely due to a read error. The CDR3 sequence is 15 residues long. With V trimmed by 2 bases and J by 5 bases, 7 bases remained unmatched. Germline CDR1 reads MNHNY; CDR2 reads SVGAGI (reference sequence). Both TCR beta VDJ combination and CDR3 sequence profiling were carried out. Genomic DNA was the template for this profiling. TCRdb re-analysed the reads in MiXCR, keeping a single row per CDR3 protein. The data hold under 350,000 distinct CDR3 sequences, with under 65% observed a single time. The sample originates from a study of CD8+CD57+ T cells in acquired aplastic anemia. Study-wide background: Sorted CD4+ and CD8+ cells yielded about 3 ug of DNA on average. Points from the study as a whole: Patients and controls shared some 29 CD8+ CDR3 sequences, which appeared highly expressed in patients and within their immunodominant clones.

The sequenced patients had an expansion of CD8+CD57+ cells seen by flow cytometry. Sequencing was performed on sorted CD4+, CD8+, or CD8+CD57+ T cells (not recorded which) from PBMCs. The chain recombines TRBV6-6 with TRBJ1-1; TRBD1 matches at 8 bases. The sequence derives from a human donor with aplastic anemia. CDR3 region: CASSYGQGAGTEAFL. The CDR3, as DNA: TGTGCCAGCAGTTACGGGCAGGGGGCTGGTACTGAAGCTTTCCTT.